This T cell receptor (beta chain) was sequenced in a study of human T cells and chemical hapten exposure. The wider study: Doses of diphenylcyclopropenone went to the patients' scalps weekly throughout the roughly 24-week study. Chiefly women, the patients showed alopecia areata, totalis or universalis. Read at 6 days, the patch tests placed 0.01% DPC on the upper back.

Time point defined: pre-sensitization, week 0. Sample treatment: therapeutic diphenylcyclopropenone sensitization with weekly scalp DPC. Researchers extracted total RNA from unfractionated whole blood. Germline CDR1 and CDR2: MNHNS and SASEGT. Trimming cost V 3 bases and J 1 base, with 10 bases left between them. There are 15 residues in the CDR3. TCRdb reanalysed the RACE reads using MiXCR and keeps one entry per CDR3 protein. Seen here are fewer than 140,000 distinct CDR3 sequences, roughly an eighth observed once, and the top ten hold over 1.5%. This chain joins TRBV6-1 and TRBJ2-4, with D possibly TRBD2 on 6 matching bases. The input for sequencing was whole blood, taken in connection with sensitization to the hapten diphenylcyclopropenone (DPC). The source of this sequence is a woman aged 50 to 65 with alopecia areata. Some clones in this sample may be carry-over from other donors' samples. Here the CDR3 DNA reads TGTGCCAGCAGTGACGGGGGACTGGCCAAAAACATTCAGTACTTC. Translated: CASSDGGLAKNIQYF.